This paragraph covers one TCR beta chain sequence. This clone was counted between two and nine times. The target of this receptor is not known. There are no base qualities to consult, and no much larger clone falls within one base. The germline V gene supplies CDR1 SQVTM and CDR2 ANQGSEA. The germline V and J ends show losses of 7 bases and 8 bases respectively, and no gene match explains 12 bases of the junction. The CDR3, from cysteine to phenylalanine, totals 14 residues. The entry retains the CDR3 DNA only, 42 bases that are in frame from base 1. The trial excluded patients who had a history of autoimmune disease or were on systemic immunosuppression. Peripheral blood for TCR sequencing was collected from all dose cohorts at baseline, on cycle 4 day 1, and on cycle 7 day 1. Samples were obtained from an open-label, multicenter, first-in-human phase I dose-escalation trial of ivuxolimab. The trial enrolled adults with locally advanced or metastatic head and neck squamous cell, hepatocellular, melanoma or renal cell carcinoma. CD4+ and CD8+ T cells were sorted separately from peripheral blood before TCR sequencing.

This record belongs to a study of OX40 agonist ivuxolimab in advanced cancers. In terms of the full investigation: Ivuxolimab, which targeted the costimulatory receptor OX40 (CD134), was an agonistic, fully human IgG2 monoclonal antibody. The dose-escalation cohort was 80% to 90% male with a mean age of about 54 years, ranging from about 23 to 85. The purpose of peripheral TCRbeta sequencing was to test whether ivuxolimab changed TCR sequence diversity and led to clonal T-cell expansion. Partial responses occurred in three dose-escalation patients, of whom one had hepatocellular carcinoma and two had cutaneous melanoma. Intravenous ivuxolimab was administered to patients every 2 weeks at six dose levels: 0.01, 0.1, 0.3, 1.5, 3 and 10 mg/kg. Prior anti-PD-1, anti-PD-L1 or anti-CTLA-4 therapy was permitted, and roughly two fifths of dose-escalation patients had received checkpoint inhibitors. Of the 52 patients in dose escalation, some 20 had hepatocellular carcinoma, about 15 had melanoma, 9 had renal cell carcinoma and 9 had head and neck cancer. The monotherapy dose-escalation portion (N ≈ 52 patients) of the phase I ivuxolimab trial is reported in the paper.

The investigation overall reported the following: At doses from 0.1 to 3.0 mg/kg, clonal expansion was seen in both CD4+ and CD8+ blood T cells between baseline and week 6. Partial responders in the 0.1-3.0 mg/kg groups had among the lowest normalized peripheral clonal expansion, especially among CD8+ T cells. Low levels of normalized T-cell clonal expansion were also seen in some nonresponding patients. The antigen specificity of the clonally expanded peripheral T cells was not determined. After ivuxolimab, expanded clones were on average more numerous among CD8+ T cells than among CD4+ T cells.

Genomic DNA was isolated from the sorted cells so that the TCRbeta CDR3 region could be sequenced. TCRbeta CDR3 regions were sequenced using the immunoSEQ Assay. The source is immuneACCESS, and TCRdb retained only in-frame sequences with V and J called. Part of the clones is not carried over; for the studies checked, unresolved V genes explain less than half of this, and the remainder is unexplained. This sample has about 64,000 clones in its table, and 84% of those were observed once. In total, the top ten clones hold approximately 2.4% of the sample. The chain uses TRBV29-1 and TRBJ2-1; 9 central bases correspond to TRBD2. Sample: CD4+ or CD8+ T cells sorted from blood, taken in a trial of the OX40 agonist ivuxolimab. The origin of this receptor is an adult with an advanced solid tumor such as melanoma, head and neck, liver or kidney cancer. For the CDR3, the sequence is CSGRGIAGADEQFF. The sequence in DNA is TGCAGCGGGCGAGGGATAGCGGGAGCCGATGAGCAGTTCTTC.